The TCR beta chain under discussion was sequenced for a study of identical twins. The V and J ends lost 4 bases and 9 bases, in that order; junction bases with no gene match: 10. The CDR3 contains 14 residues. From germline, CDR1 is SGHDT and CDR2 YYEEEE. Turning to this clonotype: What it binds is not known.

TCRdb re-derived calls from the 5' RACE reads in MiXCR, one entry per CDR3 protein. Counted here are 200,000 to 250,000 distinct CDR3 sequences, more than 6.5% occurring once; the ten biggest clones make up 1.9%. Study results and caveats: Models underpredicted monozygotic twin sharing of out-of-frame TCR alpha. Insertions ran lower in abundant cord blood beta clonotypes, though not in memory repertoires.

The sample was also reused in another study, on yellow fever vaccine responses in identical twins.

Source material: memory (CD45RO+) T cells sorted from blood. The rearrangement joins TRBV5-6 to TRBJ1-5, with 7 bases identical to TRBD1. The clonotype originates from a woman between 18 and 29 years old in good health. The CDR3 region is CASSLGTARGPQHF. In nucleotides, the CDR3 is TGTGCCAGCAGCCTGGGGACAGCCCGGGGGCCCCAGCATTTT. The variable domain in full, completed from reference TRBV5-6 and TRBJ1-5, reads DAGVTQSPTHLIKTRGQQVTLRCSPKSGHDTVSWYQQALGQGPQFIFQYYEEEERQRGNFPDRFSGHQFPNYSSELNVNALLLGDSALYLCASSLGTARGPQHFGDGTRLSIL.